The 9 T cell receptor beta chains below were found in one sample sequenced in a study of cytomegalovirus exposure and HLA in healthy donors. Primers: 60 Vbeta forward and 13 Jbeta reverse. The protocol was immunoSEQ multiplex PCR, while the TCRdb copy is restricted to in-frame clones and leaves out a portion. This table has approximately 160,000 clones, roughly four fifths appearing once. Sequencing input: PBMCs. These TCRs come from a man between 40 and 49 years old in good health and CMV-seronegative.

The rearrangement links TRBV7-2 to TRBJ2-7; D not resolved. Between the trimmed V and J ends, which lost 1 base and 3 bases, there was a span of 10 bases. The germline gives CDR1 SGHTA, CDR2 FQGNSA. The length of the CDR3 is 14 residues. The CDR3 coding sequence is TGTGCCAGCAGCTTAGGGCTAGTTAACTACGAGCAGTACTTC. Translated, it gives CASSLGLVNYEQYF.

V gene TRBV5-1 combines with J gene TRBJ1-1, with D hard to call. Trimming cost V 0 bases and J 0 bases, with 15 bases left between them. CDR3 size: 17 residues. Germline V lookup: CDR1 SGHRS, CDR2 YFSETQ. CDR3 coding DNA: TGCGCCAGCAGCTTGGCCCTGGGAGGGTCAATGAACACTGAAGCTTTCTTT. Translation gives CASSLALGGSMNTEAFF.

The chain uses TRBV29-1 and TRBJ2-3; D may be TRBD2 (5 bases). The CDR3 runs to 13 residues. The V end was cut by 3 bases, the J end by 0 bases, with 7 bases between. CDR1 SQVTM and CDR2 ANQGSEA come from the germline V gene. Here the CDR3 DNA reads TGCAGCGTTGACGGGATCAGCACAGATACGCAGTATTTT. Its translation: CSVDGISTDTQYF.

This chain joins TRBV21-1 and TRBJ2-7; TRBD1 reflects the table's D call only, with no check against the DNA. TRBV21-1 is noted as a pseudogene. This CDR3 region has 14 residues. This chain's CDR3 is CASSKPDKSYEQYV. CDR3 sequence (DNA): TGTGCCAGCAGCAAGCCCGACAAGTCCTACGAGCAGTACGTC.

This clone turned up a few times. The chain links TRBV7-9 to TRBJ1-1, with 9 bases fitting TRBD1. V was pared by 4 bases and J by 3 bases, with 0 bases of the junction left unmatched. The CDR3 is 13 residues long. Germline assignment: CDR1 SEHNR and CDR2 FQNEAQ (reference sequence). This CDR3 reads CASSWDRDTEAFF. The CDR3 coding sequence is TGTGCCAGCAGCTGGGACAGGGACACTGAAGCTTTCTTT.

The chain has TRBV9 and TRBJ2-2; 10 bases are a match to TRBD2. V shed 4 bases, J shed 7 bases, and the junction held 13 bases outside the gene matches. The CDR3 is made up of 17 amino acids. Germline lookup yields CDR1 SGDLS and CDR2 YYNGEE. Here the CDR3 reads CASSPRMLAGEDGELFF. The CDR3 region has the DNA TGTGCCAGCAGCCCACGGATGCTAGCGGGAGAGGACGGGGAGCTGTTTTTT.

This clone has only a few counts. The CDR3 spells CASSLSGTGNSEQYF. The CDR3 DNA reads TGTGCCAGCAGCTTATCCGGGACAGGGAACTCCGAGCAGTACTTC. The rearrangement joins TRBV7-2 to TRBJ2-7, with 9 bases that match TRBD1. V lost 2 bases to trimming and J lost 6 bases; unmatched junction nucleotides: 8. The length of the CDR3 is 15 residues. CDR1 SGHTA and CDR2 FQGNSA come from the germline V gene.

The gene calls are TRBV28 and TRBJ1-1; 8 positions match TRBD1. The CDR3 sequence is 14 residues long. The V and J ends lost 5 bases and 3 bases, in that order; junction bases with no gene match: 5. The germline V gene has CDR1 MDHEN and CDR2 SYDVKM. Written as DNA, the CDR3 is TGTGCCAGCAGTCCAGGGGGCTGGGACACTGAAGCTTTCTTT. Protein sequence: CASSPGGWDTEAFF.

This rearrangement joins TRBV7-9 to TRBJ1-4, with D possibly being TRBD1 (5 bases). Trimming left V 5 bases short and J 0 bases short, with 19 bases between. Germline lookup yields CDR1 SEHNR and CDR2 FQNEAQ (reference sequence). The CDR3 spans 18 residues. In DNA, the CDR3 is TGTGCCAGCAGCCGCATTGGGCTGGGGCTTACAACTAATGAAAAACTGTTTTTT. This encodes CASSRIGLGLTTNEKLFF.